This TCR beta chain was found in a study of blood T cell repertoires in COVID-19. Across the whole study: Sample material is recorded as cDNA or gDNA derived from T cells, B-cell-depleted T cells, or PBMCs.

Trimming took 5 bases from V and 0 from J, leaving 10 bases between them. The germline CDR1 and CDR2 sequences are SEHNR and FQNEAQ (reference sequence). The CDR3 extends over 14 amino acids. Profiled with immunoSEQ multiplex PCR; TCRdb holds only in-frame clones, not every one. This table holds about 97,000 clones, about 86% found once. The chain links TRBV7-9 to TRBJ1-2, with D maybe TRBD1 (5 bases). The sample taken for sequencing was peripheral blood. The TCR comes from a human donor in a cohort sampled during active COVID-19. The CDR3 DNA sequence: TGTGCCAGCAGCCCTCGACAGACTAACTATGGCTACACCTTC. It encodes CASSPRQTNYGYTF. Drawing the rest from reference TRBV7-9 and TRBJ1-2, the complete variable domain is DTGVSQNPRHKITKRGQNVTFRCDPISEHNRLYWYRQTLGQGPEFLTYFQNEAQLEKSRLLSDRFSAERPKGSFSTLEIQRTEQGDSAMYLCASSPRQTNYGYTFGSGTRLTVV.